This T cell receptor (beta chain) was observed in a study of blood T cell repertoires in COVID-19. Study context: Samples came from the United States, Italy and Spain, spanning acute and convalescent COVID-19. T cells, B-cell-depleted T cells, or PBMCs supplied cDNA or gDNA.

Authors' processing steps: The assay estimated nucleated cells by amplifying reference gene primers. TCRdb keeps only in-frame clones here, not all; method: immunoSEQ multiplex PCR. Clonal size and the V and J genes are those of that table, whereas D and trimming came from the DNA. Of about 130,000 clones in the sample, 81% were seen once. Per germline, CDR1 SGHRS and CDR2 YFSETQ. With 2 bases clipped from V and 3 bases from J, the junction kept 7 bases outside the gene matches. This CDR3 comprises 15 residues. The specimen was peripheral blood. The clonotype originates from a woman between 55 and 75 years old with active or convalescent COVID-19. V usage is TRBV5-1 and J usage is TRBJ1-2; 7 bases map to TRBD1. The CDR3 sequence is CASSLRQGDHYGYTF. The CDR3, as DNA: TGCGCCAGCAGCTTAAGACAGGGTGACCACTATGGCTACACCTTC.